A selection of T cell receptor beta chains follows, all from one sample in a study of chemoradiotherapy in HPV16-positive cancers. Generated by immunoSEQ multiplex PCR, the TCRdb table keeps only in-frame clones and is missing some. The sample contains 15,000 to 20,000 clones, 85% to 90% of which appear only once. Specimen: blood, collected from a patient who underwent chemoradiotherapy. Source of these receptors: a human donor with HPV-associated anogenital cancer. The CDR3 runs from the conserved cysteine through the conserved F or W.

j_call | v_call | cdr3_aa
TRBJ2-5 | TRBV7-9 | CASSPKGSREETQYF
TRBJ2-2 | TRBV5-1 | CASSLGTSGRSGELFF
TRBJ1-2 | TRBV28 | CASATGTGLGYTF
TRBJ1-5 | TRBV19 | CASSQDLSSNQPQHF
TRBJ2-1 | TRBV18 | CASSPDRGNEQFF
TRBJ1-4 | TRBV19 | CASSARTDRNEKLFF
TRBJ1-5 | TRBV27 | CASSSGQYSNQPQHF
TRBJ1-5 | TRBV5-1 | CASSSGQGQPQHF
TRBJ2-2 | TRBV30 | CAWTGGSTGELFF
TRBJ2-7 | TRBV10-3 | CAISQTGEGYEQYF
TRBJ2-1 | TRBV5-1 | CASSFVLAGDNEQFF
TRBJ1-3 | TRBV9 | CASSATLQGAGGNTIYF
TRBJ1-2 | TRBV6-1 | CASSEYAQDEYGYTF
TRBJ1-6 | TRBV7-2 | CASSPRASPLHF
TRBJ1-2 | TRBV7-7 | CASSLANNGRGGGGYTF
TRBJ2-7 | TRBV18 | CASSPGQTSSYEQYF
TRBJ1-1 | TRBV18 | CASSPRTARRGTEAFF
TRBJ2-7 | TRBV28 | CASSLGYEQYF
TRBJ1-2 | TRBV7-9 | CASSLDRNGYTF
TRBJ2-7 | TRBV29-1 | CSVEGQFLRGEQYF
TRBJ2-7 | TRBV6-5 | CASSYSTRETSYEQYF
TRBJ2-7 | TRBV28 | CASSLTGSYEQYF
TRBJ1-1 | TRBV19 | CASSIVEPKLNTEAFF
TRBJ1-4 | TRBV4-2 | CASSQGERASVNEKLFF
TRBJ1-4 | TRBV10-1 | CASSGPGPETEKLFF
TRBJ1-4 | TRBV11-2 | CASSLDGANNEKLFF
TRBJ2-3 | TRBV6-1 | CASSPGGGTDTQYF
TRBJ2-5 | TRBV15 | CATSGGLTGEETQYF
TRBJ2-5 | TRBV5-1 | CASSSSGSKTQYF
TRBJ1-5 | TRBV5-4 | CASSYTGTASTQPQHF
TRBJ2-7 | TRBV7-3 | CASSFRRPYEQYF
TRBJ1-5 | TRBV7-9 | CASSAGQGQPQHF
TRBJ2-3 | TRBV27 | CASSSSVTQYF
TRBJ1-1 | TRBV5-1 | CASSLPGQGFDAEAFF
TRBJ1-2 | TRBV27 | CASRPQGIANYGYTF
TRBJ1-1 | TRBV30 | CAWSVAKGTEAFF
TRBJ2-3 | TRBV6-1 | CASSARDRSTDTQYF
TRBJ2-7 | TRBV5-1 | CASRYNDRGIYEQYF
TRBJ2-5 | TRBV4-2 | CASSQDLAGGQETQYF
TRBJ2-1 | TRBV9 | CASSVFSGSGGEQFF
TRBJ1-1 | TRBV6-4 | CASSRGGAFF
TRBJ2-4 | TRBV27 | CASSLSTSGAGGHLAKNIQYF
TRBJ2-1 | TRBV2 | CASSPTSGSLNEQFF
TRBJ1-4 | TRBV15 | CATSWRDSPNEKLFF
TRBJ2-1 | TRBV6-1 | CASSWGPNEQFF
TRBJ2-3 | TRBV11-2 | CASSLGYTDTQYF
TRBJ1-2 | TRBV5-1 | CASSLRDLAYGYTF
TRBJ1-1 | TRBV9 | CASSAGVLVNTEAFF
TRBJ1-2 | TRBV5-4 | CASSRGGKAYGYTF
TRBJ2-1 | TRBV30 | CAWSRWGENNEQFF
TRBJ2-2 | TRBV25-1 | CASSELERAGELFF
TRBJ2-7 | TRBV6-6 | CASSYLDGFYYEQYF
TRBJ1-1 | TRBV25-1 | CASSEYGGTGTEAFF
TRBJ2-3 | TRBV10-2 | CASSSTVDTQYF
TRBJ2-5 | TRBV28 | CASRPGLSQETQYF
TRBJ1-1 | TRBV19 | CASSAGGPEAFF
TRBJ2-1 | TRBV2 | CATQEGTSAKGGFF
TRBJ2-3 | TRBV29-1 | CSVQVWPGQGFVTDTQYF
TRBJ1-3 | TRBV10-3 | CAISEVVTGRFGNTIYF
TRBJ1-3 | TRBV14 | CASSRTNPSGNTIYF